In its sample, the clone carrying this TCR beta chain was seen a few times. Its antigen is unknown. The data originate from a study of vaccination and CD4 T cells after COVID-19. Across the study: Median time from COVID diagnosis to post-COVID sampling was more than 95 days (35 to 161).

In germline, CDR1 is SGHTA, CDR2 FQGNSA. V shed 3 bases, J shed 0 bases, and the junction held 0 bases outside the gene matches. This CDR3 spans 15 amino acids. An Oncomine TCR Beta short-read assay was used to sequence the DNA from cultured CD4+ T cells. Each CDR3 protein is one row after TCRdb ran MiXCR on the PCR reads. The repertoire holds about 17,000 distinct CDR3 sequences, with 57% as singletons. Treatment meaning: roughly 11-day PBMC culture with coronavirus spike peptide pools or control peptides (ViraFEST assay). The sequenced sample consisted of CD4+ T cells from blood, cultured in vitro. This TCR derives from a human donor who had recovered from COVID-19. The rearrangement links TRBV7-2 to TRBJ2-3; 10 bases are shared with TRBD2. The CDR3 sequence is CASSLTSGSTDTQYF. Written as DNA, the CDR3 is TGTGCCAGCAGCTTGACTAGCGGGAGCACAGATACGCAGTATTTT.